This T cell receptor beta chain was recovered during a study of T cell changes during pregnancy in multiple sclerosis. Profiled with immunoSEQ multiplex PCR; TCRdb holds only in-frame clones, not every one. The table records about 75,000 clones, 90% to 95% of them present only once. This clonotype was obtained from a female donor with multiple sclerosis, enrolled in a pregnancy study. The material sequenced was CD4+ T cells from peripheral blood mononuclear cells, taken after pregnancy.

The CDR3 coding sequence is TGTGCCTGGAGTGAGGACAGGGCCGTCTATGGCTACACCTTC. It specifies CAWSEDRAVYGYTF. This chain links TRBV30 with TRBJ1-2; TRBD1 aligns across 8 bases. Germline V CDR1 and CDR2: GTSNPN, SVGIG (reference sequence). The length of the CDR3 is 14 residues. After removal of 1 base from V and 4 bases from J, the junction contained 5 bases not matched to a gene.